These 32 T cell receptor beta chains share one sample of origin, sequenced in a study of spatial heterogeneity in lung cancer. Study findings and constraints: Counts of expanded intratumoral alpha and beta TCRs tracked tumor mutation counts.

Time point of the sample: sample taken at primary tumor resection. A single record per CDR3 protein comes from TCRdb applying MiXCR to the 5' RACE reads. The table records about 10,000 distinct CDR3 sequences, less than 65% of them present only once. For these TCRs, the target antigens are not known. This material consisted of lung tumor tissue, taken at surgery. The receptor source for this set is a female donor with early-stage non-small cell lung cancer.

In the case of this clonotype: Because the library targeted alpha chains, this beta chain is an off-target read whose size means little. The chain joins TRBV7-9 to TRBJ2-7; TRBD1 matches at 8 bases. Per the germline V gene, CDR1 is SEHNR and CDR2 is FQNEAQ (reference sequence). The length of the CDR3 is 15 residues. Trimming cost V 5 bases and J 3 bases; bases outside gene matches: 9. The CDR3 spells CASSVSGTGFYEQYF. As DNA, the CDR3 is TGTGCCAGCAGCGTATCCGGGACAGGTTTCTACGAGCAGTACTTC.

This clonotype was recorded a few times. Since the library was made to target alpha chains, this beta chain is a stray read and its abundance is not meaningful. This chain uses TRBV28 with TRBJ2-7; no definite D call. The ends were cut back, 3 bases at V and 5 bases at J, with 11 bases in the middle. Germline values: CDR1 MDHEN, CDR2 SYDVKM. The CDR3 has 13 amino acids. CDR3 nucleotide sequence: TGTGCCAGCAGTTTTCCCCGTGGGGACGAGCAGTACTTC. It translates to CASSFPRGDEQYF.

As concerns this clonotype: This beta chain is an off-target read within a library intended for alpha chains, so its frequency means little. V gene TRBV5-1 combines with J gene TRBJ2-3, with a weak D call TRBD2 (6 bases). Germline assignment: CDR1 SGHRS and CDR2 YFSETQ. The CDR3 sequence is 15 residues long. Between the trimmed V and J ends, which lost 6 bases and 2 bases, there was a span of 16 bases. The CDR3 DNA reads TGCGCCAGCAACCCGCGGCGGGGATACACAGATACGCAGTATTTT. Protein: CASNPRRGYTDTQYF.

Regarding this clonotype: Within a library made for alpha chains, this beta chain is off target, and its count is uninformative. This sequence joins TRBV29-1 and TRBJ2-3; the D gene is possibly TRBD1 (6 bases). V was cut by 2 bases and J by 5 bases, with 14 bases left in between. Germline CDR1 reads SQVTM; CDR2 reads ANQGSEA. The CDR3 has 14 amino acids. CDR3 sequence reads: CSVERTGRRDTQYF. As DNA, the CDR3 is TGCAGCGTTGAAAGAACAGGGCGGAGAGATACGCAGTATTTT.

As concerns this clonotype: Within a library made for alpha chains, this beta chain is off target, and its count is uninformative. The rearrangement links TRBV3-1 to TRBJ2-7, with 8 bases that match TRBD1. The junction had 10 bases not matched to a gene; V was cut back by 5 bases and J by 7 bases. Germline V gene data show CDR1 as LGHDT and CDR2 as YNNKEL (reference sequence). The CDR3 is 14 residues long. CDR3 nucleotide sequence: TGTGCCAGCAGCTTTCCGGGACAGGCCACAGAGCAGTACTTC. Translating gives CASSFPGQATEQYF.

Points on this clonotype: Since the library was made to target alpha chains, this beta chain is a stray read and its abundance is not meaningful. V is TRBV6-5 and J is TRBJ2-6, with unresolved D. V gave up 4 bases and J gave up 3 bases, with 4 bases separating them. There are 13 residues in the CDR3. Germline CDR1 and CDR2: MNHEY and SVGAGI. The CDR3: CASSSIGANVLTF. CDR3 DNA: TGTGCCAGCAGTTCAATTGGGGCCAACGTCCTGACTTTC.

On this clonotype itself: This beta chain represents an off-target read in a library built for alpha chains; its size is of limited meaning. The V and J genes are TRBV7-8 and TRBJ2-2; 7 positions agree with TRBD2. V was pared by 6 bases and J by 4 bases, with 8 bases of the junction left unmatched. Germline CDR1 and CDR2: SGHVS and FQNEAQ. The CDR3 extends over 15 amino acids. The CDR3 protein is CASRNWGGGTGELFF. CDR3 nucleotides: TGTGCCAGCAGAAACTGGGGGGGTGGCACCGGGGAGCTGTTTTTT.

This clonotype appeared a few times. Within a library made for alpha chains, this beta chain is off target, and its count is uninformative. The chain is built from TRBV12-3 or TRBV12-4 and TRBJ1-2, with 10 positions matching TRBD1. The ends lost 5 bases at V and 7 bases at J; junction bases unmatched: 4. The CDR3 contains 13 residues. The CDR3 is CASSTTGGFGYTF. As DNA, the CDR3 is TGTGCCAGCAGTACGACAGGGGGCTTTGGCTACACCTTC.

This clonotype was seen a handful of times. Because the library targeted alpha chains, this beta chain is an off-target read whose size means little. J is TRBJ2-5 and V is TRBV6-6; 7 nucleotides match TRBD1. The ends lost 5 bases at V and 7 bases at J; junction bases unmatched: 10. Per the germline V gene, CDR1 is MNHNY and CDR2 is SVGAGI (reference sequence). The CDR3 extends over 14 amino acids. The CDR3 sequence is CASSGQAMGRTQYF. CDR3 DNA: TGTGCCAGCAGTGGACAGGCCATGGGAAGGACCCAGTACTTC.

Turning to this clonotype: Since it is a stray read in a library aimed at alpha chains, this beta chain has a size that is not meaningful. This chain uses TRBV3-1 with TRBJ2-2; D may be TRBD1 (5 bases). The CDR3 extends over 14 amino acids. Germline V lookup: CDR1 LGHDT, CDR2 YNNKEL (reference sequence). V gave up 4 bases and J gave up 5 bases, with 11 bases separating them. CDR3 bases: TGTGCCAGCAGCCGGACACCTAATACCGGGGAGCTGTTTTTT. Amino acid sequence: CASSRTPNTGELFF.

The sample holds a few counts of this clonotype. Within a library made for alpha chains, this beta chain is off target, and its count is uninformative. V and J are TRBV9 and TRBJ2-1; 10 bases map to TRBD2. This CDR3 region has 16 residues. Germline V CDR1 and CDR2: SGDLS, YYNGEE. Trimming at V came to 4 bases and at J to 5 bases, leaving 9 bases not matched to a gene. The CDR3 spells CASSPLRTSGNNEQFF. CDR3 in DNA: TGTGCCAGCAGCCCACTCAGGACTAGCGGAAACAATGAGCAGTTCTTC.

Comments on this clonotype: This beta chain is off target for a library built for alpha chains, so its abundance means little. The CDR3 DNA is TGTGCCAGCAGCCTCCGGGGCCCCCATAGTAATTCACCCCTCCACTTT. This gives the protein CASSLRGPHSNSPLHF. The gene calls are TRBV7-3 and TRBJ1-6, with D maybe TRBD1 (5 bases). CDR3 length: 16 residues. The V and J ends lost 5 bases and 6 bases respectively, with 17 bases between them. CDR1 and CDR2 (germline): SGHTA, FQGTGA.

A word on this clonotype: This beta chain lies outside the target of a library built for alpha chains; its clone size means little. The chain combines TRBV7-2 with TRBJ2-5; no definite D call. The CDR3 loop spans 13 amino acids. The germline V and J ends were trimmed by 5 bases and 2 bases, with 9 bases remaining between them. Germline CDR1 reads SGHTA; CDR2 reads FQGNSA. CDR3 coding DNA: TGTGCCAGCAGCCCCCCGGCGCAAGAGACCCAGTACTTC. Its translation: CASSPPAQETQYF.

This clonotype was seen a handful of times. In a library made to pick up alpha chains, this beta chain is a stray read with a size that means little. This sequence joins TRBV20-1 and TRBJ2-7; TRBD1 is a possible D gene (5 bases). The CDR3 has 14 amino acids. CDR1 and CDR2 from the germline V gene are DFQATT and SNEGSKA (reference sequence). Trimming took 4 bases from V and 2 from J, leaving 15 bases between them. The CDR3 nucleotides are TGCAGTGCTATTCCCGGCTTCAGGGCCTACGAGCAGTACTTC. This gives the protein CSAIPGFRAYEQYF.

Note on this clonotype: As an off-target read in a library built for alpha chains, this beta chain has a frequency of little significance. This chain connects TRBV7-2 to TRBJ2-5; no firm D call. The germline CDR1 and CDR2 sequences are SGHTA and FQGNSA. CDR3 length: 14 residues. V was clipped by 2 bases and J by 5 bases, with 12 bases between them. The CDR3 DNA is TGTGCCAGCAGCTTATCAGGCCCGCGGGAGACCCAGTACTTC. Amino acid sequence: CASSLSGPRETQYF.

This clonotype has just a few counts. With the library built for alpha chains, this beta chain is off target and its frequency is not meaningful. This CDR3 reads CASSLPTRGNEQFF. CDR3 DNA sequence: TGTGCCAGCAGTTTACCTACCAGGGGAAATGAGCAGTTCTTC. The chain recombines TRBV28 with TRBJ2-1; perhaps TRBD1 as D (6 bases). V was cut by 2 bases and J by 7 bases, with 12 bases left in between. The CDR3 extends over 14 amino acids. The germline V gene encodes CDR1 MDHEN and CDR2 SYDVKM.

This clonotype was seen only once. Since the library was made to target alpha chains, this beta chain is a stray read and its abundance is not meaningful. The genes are TRBV7-2 and TRBJ2-3; the match to TRBD2 covers 7 bases. This CDR3 spans 17 amino acids. The V segment lost 4 bases and the J segment 3 bases; nucleotides outside the gene matches: 13. The germline V gene has CDR1 SGHTA and CDR2 FQGNSA. The CDR3 loop reads CASSSGLGRGGTDTQYF. The CDR3, as DNA: TGTGCCAGCAGCTCAGGGCTTGGGCGCGGGGGAACAGATACGCAGTATTTT.

In regard to this clonotype: The library was built for alpha chains, so this beta chain is an off-target read and its size means little. The genes are TRBV6-5 and TRBJ2-3; D perhaps matches TRBD1 (5 bases). V lost 10 bases and J 7 bases, leaving 12 bases between the germline ends. Germline V gives CDR1 MNHEY, CDR2 SVGAGI. The length of the CDR3 is 11 residues. This chain's CDR3 is CATQGTHTQYF. The DNA for the CDR3 is TGTGCCACCCAGGGCACTCATACGCAGTATTTT.

The sample holds a few counts of this clonotype. The library was prepared for alpha chains; this beta chain is a stray read, so its frequency means little. This chain uses TRBV20-1 with TRBJ2-5; possible D gene TRBD2, 6 bases. Trimming cost V 1 base and J 7 bases, with 16 bases left between them. This CDR3 spans 14 amino acids. The germline V gene encodes CDR1 DFQATT and CDR2 SNEGSKA (reference sequence). In DNA form, the CDR3 reads TGCAGTGCTAGAGTGAGGCTAGCGCGAGGGACCCAGTACTTC. This gives the protein CSARVRLARGTQYF.

As regards this clonotype: Since it is a stray read in a library aimed at alpha chains, this beta chain has a size that is not meaningful. The chain carries TRBV2 and TRBJ2-4, with D tentatively TRBD2 (6 bases). With 4 bases removed from V and 0 bases from J, the gap between germline ends came to 13 bases. CDR3 size: 16 residues. From germline, CDR1 is SNHLY and CDR2 FYNNEI. This chain's CDR3 is CASSAGGRIAKNIQYF. The CDR3 bases are TGTGCCAGCAGTGCCGGAGGGAGGATAGCCAAAAACATTCAGTACTTC.

This clonotype was seen just once. This beta chain slipped into a library made for alpha chains as a stray read, so its size is not meaningful. The chain couples TRBV7-8 to TRBJ1-5, with a possible D match to TRBD1 (5 bases). The V and J ends lost 5 bases and 4 bases respectively, with 15 bases between them. Germline CDR1 reads SGHVS; CDR2 reads FQNEAQ. The CDR3 spans 15 residues. CDR3 region: CASSPTAGNNQPQHF. CDR3 DNA sequence: TGTGCCAGCAGCCCTACGGCAGGGAATAATCAGCCCCAGCATTTT.

A word on this clonotype: For a library built for alpha chains, this beta chain is a stray read; little rests on its size. The rearrangement joins TRBV7-9 to TRBJ2-5; 13 nucleotides line up with TRBD2. This CDR3 has 18 residues. V lost 3 bases, J lost 4 bases, and 11 bases stayed unmatched. Germline CDR1 and CDR2: SEHNR and FQNEAQ (reference sequence). The CDR3 DNA sequence: TGTGCCAGCAGCTTGTCTCCTACTAGCGGGAGGGCGCGAGAGACCCAGTACTTC. Protein sequence: CASSLSPTSGRARETQYF.

This clonotype appeared a single time. This beta chain is a stray sequence in a library constructed for alpha chains; its clone size is not meaningful. The chain has TRBV29-1 and TRBJ2-7; 7 nucleotides match TRBD2. There are 13 residues in the CDR3. Per germline, CDR1 SQVTM and CDR2 ANQGSEA. V was pared by 7 bases and J by 3 bases, with 9 bases of the junction left unmatched. The CDR3 loop is CSARGFPYYEQYF. CDR3 sequence (DNA): TGCAGCGCGCGGGGGTTCCCGTACTACGAGCAGTACTTC.

For this clonotype: Since it is a stray read in a library aimed at alpha chains, this beta chain has a size that is not meaningful. The V gene is TRBV7-9, the J gene TRBJ2-3; 8 bases align to TRBD1. The CDR3 consists of 17 residues. Germline trimming cut 10 bases from V and 2 bases from J; bases unmatched to any gene: 17. From germline, CDR1 is SEHNR and CDR2 FQNEAQ (reference sequence). The CDR3 is CAIPGQDSTVFTDTQYF. The DNA of the CDR3 is TGTGCCATTCCGGGACAGGATAGCACGGTATTCACAGATACGCAGTATTTT.

Notes on this clonotype: This beta chain is a stray read from a library made for alpha chains; its abundance is not meaningful. This chain links TRBV27 with TRBJ2-7; 11 bases line up with TRBD2. The CDR3 is 16 amino acids. The germline V gene encodes CDR1 MNHEY and CDR2 SMNVEV (reference sequence). With V trimmed by 5 bases and J by 4 bases, 10 bases remained unmatched. The CDR3 reads CASSQSGTSGIYEQYF. In nucleotides, the CDR3 is TGTGCCAGCAGTCAATCCGGGACTAGCGGCATATACGAGCAGTACTTC.

A note on this clonotype: This beta chain turned up in a library designed for alpha chains; as an off-target read, its abundance says little. The chain links TRBV27 to TRBJ2-7; a weak D match, TRBD2 (7 bases). CDR3 length equals 13 residues. Germline assignment: CDR1 MNHEY and CDR2 SMNVEV (reference sequence). V dropped 6 bases and J dropped 6 bases, with 15 bases sitting between them. The CDR3 DNA sequence: TGTGCCAGCAGACCATCGGGGGGCAGCGAGCAGTACTTC. Amino acid sequence: CASRPSGGSEQYF.

Remarks on this clonotype: This beta chain turned up in a library designed for alpha chains; as an off-target read, its abundance says little. The V gene is TRBV7-2, the J gene TRBJ2-7, with D hard to call. The V gene's germline CDR1 is SGHTA and CDR2 FQGNSA. The ends were cut back, 4 bases at V and 6 bases at J, with 10 bases in the middle. CDR3 length equals 12 residues. In DNA, the CDR3 is TGTGCCAGCAGCTCCCTCGAACTCGAGCAGTACTTC. The encoded protein is CASSSLELEQYF.

A note on this clonotype: This beta chain is off target for a library built for alpha chains, so its abundance means little. This chain joins TRBV6-6 and TRBJ2-1; 10 bases fit TRBD2. With V trimmed by 6 bases and J by 9 bases, 11 bases remained unmatched. The CDR3 is 15 amino acids. The germline V gene has CDR1 MNHNY and CDR2 SVGAGI (reference sequence). The CDR3 spells CASRLRSGGASEQFF. CDR3 DNA sequence: TGTGCCAGCAGACTCCGAAGCGGGGGGGCCAGTGAGCAGTTCTTC.

About this clonotype itself: This beta chain came through as a stray read in a library set up for alpha chains, and its size says little. CDR3 sequence (DNA): TGCAGTTCCGTCGAGCGGAGAGGTGGCTACACCTTC. It specifies CSSVERRGGYTF. The chain uses TRBV20-1 and TRBJ1-2; no clear D gene. The germline gives CDR1 DFQATT, CDR2 SNEGSKA (reference sequence). The CDR3 length is 12 residues. The germline V and J ends were trimmed by 8 bases and 7 bases, with 17 bases remaining between them.

As for this clonotype: The junction differs from germline at one of its ends, possibly a read error. A library prepared for alpha chains yielded this beta chain as an off-target read; its size is of little meaning. The chain couples TRBV3-1 to TRBJ1-6; D is uncertain. CDR1 LGHDT and CDR2 YNNKEL come from the germline V gene (reference sequence). This CDR3 contains 13 residues. DNA of the CDR3: TGTGCCAGCAGCCAAGCCGAAACCGGCCCCTATGCCTTT. Translation: CASSQAETGPYAF.

On this clonotype: This beta chain is an unintended read in a library built for alpha chains; its size means little. The J gene is TRBJ1-5, the V gene TRBV6-2 or TRBV6-3; no clear D gene. Trimming took off 5 bases at V and 2 bases at J, with 13 bases between the two ends. This CDR3 comprises 15 residues. CDR1 is MNHEY, CDR2 SVGEGT, per germline. CDR3 sequence (DNA): TGTGCCAGCAGTCTACTTTCGCTGGGCAATCAGCCCCAGCATTTT. Its translation is CASSLLSLGNQPQHF.

Only one count was recorded for this clonotype. This beta chain was picked up by a library intended for alpha chains and is off target, so its count carries little meaning. The chain is built from TRBV5-4 and TRBJ2-5; TRBD1 matches 8 bases. CDR1 is SGHNT, CDR2 YYREEE, per germline (reference sequence). V gave up 2 bases and J gave up 6 bases; unmatched junction bases: 6. There are 14 residues in the CDR3. CDR3 amino acids: CASSFQGARKTQYF. The CDR3 DNA is TGTGCCAGCAGCTTCCAGGGGGCGCGGAAGACCCAGTACTTC.